This T cell receptor (beta chain) came from a study of monozygotic twins with inflammatory bowel disease. The CDR3 consists of 17 residues. Per germline, CDR1 SGHVS and CDR2 FQNEAQ. TCRdb reprocessed the 5' RACE reads; each CDR3 protein has one entry and no DNA is given. The sample holds about 380,000 distinct CDR3 sequences. This receptor was obtained from a human donor with ulcerative colitis or Crohn's disease, or a healthy co-twin of an affected twin (not recorded which). The chain links TRBV7-8 to TRBJ1-6; TCRdb's D call of TRBD1 is untestable without DNA. The material sequenced was blood. CDR3 sequence reads: CASSLAQGVGYNSPLHF.